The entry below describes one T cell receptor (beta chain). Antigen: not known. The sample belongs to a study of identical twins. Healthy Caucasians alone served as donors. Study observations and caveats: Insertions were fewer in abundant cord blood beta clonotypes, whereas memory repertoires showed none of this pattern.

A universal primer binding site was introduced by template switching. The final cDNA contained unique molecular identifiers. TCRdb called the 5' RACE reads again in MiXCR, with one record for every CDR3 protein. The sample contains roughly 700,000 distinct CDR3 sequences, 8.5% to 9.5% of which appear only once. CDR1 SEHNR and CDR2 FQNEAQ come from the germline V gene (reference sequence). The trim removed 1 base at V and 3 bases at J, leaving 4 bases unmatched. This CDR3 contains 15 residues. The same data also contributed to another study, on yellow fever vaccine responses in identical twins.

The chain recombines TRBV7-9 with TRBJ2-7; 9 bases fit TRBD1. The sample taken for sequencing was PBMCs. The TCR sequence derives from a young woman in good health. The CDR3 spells CASSLEDRGHYEQYF. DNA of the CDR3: TGTGCCAGCAGCTTAGAGGACAGGGGACACTACGAGCAGTACTTC.